This T cell receptor beta chain emerged from a study of CD8 T cells in ankylosing spondylitis. General study results and limits: Disease-linked clones displayed a CD8+ phenotype and appeared relatively rarely in peripheral blood. What seemed typical of ankylosing spondylitis blood was a TCR beta motif built from about eight highly homologous variants. Disease-associated clones were reportedly significantly overrepresented in matched ankylosing spondylitis synovial fluid.

In its sample, this clonotype was seen a few times. The antigen remains unidentified. Using quantitative 5'-RACE with molecular barcodes, the authors made TCR beta libraries. TCRdb fed the 5' RACE reads into MiXCR, producing one record per CDR3 protein. This sample has nearly 250,000 distinct CDR3 sequences, with more than 25% found just once. V shed 4 bases and J shed 4 bases, with 14 bases lying between them. Germline CDR1 is SQVTM and CDR2 is ANQGSEA. CDR3 length: 13 residues. The sample consisted of blood, either unsorted or a sorted T cell fraction (not recorded which). The source of this sequence is a male donor with ankylosing spondylitis or in good health (not recorded which). The chain joins TRBV29-1 to TRBJ2-7, with D perhaps assigned TRBD1 or TRBD2 (5 bases each). The chain's CDR3 is CSVGGSLGYEQYF. The CDR3 DNA follows: TGCAGCGTTGGGGGGAGCCTAGGGTACGAGCAGTACTTC.